This paragraph covers one TCR beta chain sequence. Its specificity is unknown. This specimen comes from a study of T cell responses to AZD1222 COVID-19 vaccine. Repertoires were generated with immunoSEQ multiplex PCR, while TCRdb's copy carries only in-frame clones and drops some. Among 150,000 to 200,000 clones, approximately 91% were seen once, and the ten largest hold around 1.9%. Study-wide results and limits: Clonal diversity may have been underestimated, and the donors were mostly white British, with more females than males. Researchers report vaccine-associated CD4 TCRs spanning spike, with dominance at 160-218 and 743-854.

The junction had 6 bases not matched to a gene; V was cut back by 4 bases and J by 3 bases. The CDR3 sequence is 14 residues long. Looked up from germline, CDR1 is LNHDA and CDR2 is SQIVND (reference sequence). The clonotype was recovered from an adult who received the AZD1222 COVID-19 vaccine. This chain links TRBV19 with TRBJ2-7, with 7 bases lining up with TRBD1. The sequencing here drew on peripheral blood, taken 28 days after the second AZD1222 dose. As DNA, the CDR3 is TGTGCCAGTAGTACACAGGGGATGGTCTACGAGCAGTACTTC. It encodes CASSTQGMVYEQYF.